This T cell receptor (beta chain) was documented in a study of T cells after yellow fever vaccination. Overall study results and limits: In post-booster samples, most primary-vaccination clones reappeared (roughly 96% CD4, 88% CD8). Within FACS-sorted repertoires, abundant clonotypes contaminating from the bulk population could be present. CD4 and CD8 compartments shared a small share of clonotypes.

It was through 5'RACE template switching that TCR cDNA was made, with a universal primer site and UMIs added. A single record per CDR3 protein comes from TCRdb applying MiXCR to the 5' RACE reads. The sample consists of under 550,000 distinct CDR3 sequences, roughly a fifth of them appearing once. About this clonotype itself: Its antigen is still unknown.

The receptor's source is a young man who received the YFV17D yellow fever vaccine. Specimen: PBMCs, collected about 21 days after the first yellow fever vaccination.

CDR3 sequence (DNA): TGCAGTGCGCGGACAGGGCTTCAAGATACGCAGTATTTT. Amino acids: CSARTGLQDTQYF. This chain links TRBV20-1 with TRBJ2-3; 8 nucleotides align to TRBD1. The CDR3 extends over 13 amino acids. With 6 bases clipped from V and 5 bases from J, the junction kept 7 bases outside the gene matches. Per the germline V gene, CDR1 is DFQATT and CDR2 is SNEGSKA (reference sequence).